A single sample gave rise to the 27 T cell receptor beta chains below, sequenced in a study of T cell responses to AZD1222 COVID-19 vaccine. Some clones are missing from TCRdb's copy, which holds only in-frame ones; the method was immunoSEQ multiplex PCR. Here the sample spans about 78,000 clones, roughly 80% being singletons. This sample comprised peripheral blood, obtained on day 0 of AZD1222 vaccination. All receptors come from an adult in good health.

A single count supports this clone. V gene TRBV2 combines with J gene TRBJ2-5, with 11 bases that match TRBD1. The CDR3 is 17 amino acids. V lost 3 bases and J lost 3; bases outside the gene matches: 9. Germline values: CDR1 SNHLY, CDR2 FYNNEI. For the CDR3, the DNA is TGTGCCAGCAGTGATTGGGGACAGGGGGACCCCAAAGAGACCCAGTACTTC. Protein sequence: CASSDWGQGDPKETQYF. The whole variable domain, filled in from reference TRBV2 and TRBJ2-5, reads EPEVTQTPSHQVTQMGQEVILRCVPISNHLYFYWYRQILGQKVEFLVSFYNNEISEKSEIFDDQFSVERPDGSNFTLKIRSTKLEDSAMYFCASSDWGQGDPKETQYFGPGTRLLVL.

Only a few counts were recorded for this clone. This chain links TRBV21-1 with TRBJ2-1; TRBD2 is the table's D call and was not checked against the DNA. TRBV21-1 is labeled a pseudogene. This CDR3 contains 17 residues. This CDR3 reads CASSARKEVRAYNEQFF. In nucleotides, the CDR3 is TGTGCCAGCAGCGCCCGGAAGGAGGTTCGCGCCTACAATGAGCAGTTCTTC.

The rearrangement uses TRBV11-2 and TRBJ1-1; D is possibly TRBD1 (6 bases). Trimming removed 5 bases at V and 1 base at J, with 17 bases between. Germline CDR1 and CDR2: SGHAT and FQNNGV. The CDR3 covers 16 residues. As DNA, the CDR3 is TGTGCCAGCAGCCCCAAAGGACAGATAGGGAACACTGAAGCTTTCTTT. Translation: CASSPKGQIGNTEAFF.

This chain links TRBV5-1 with TRBJ1-6; the match to TRBD1 covers 8 bases. Germline V gene lookup returns CDR1 SGHRS and CDR2 YFSETQ. J gave up 17 bases and V 4 bases, and 20 bases lay outside the gene matches. The CDR3 is 16 amino acids. CDR3 coding DNA: TGCGCCAGCAGCGCCACTACGGACAGGGCGACCGGGATAATCCACTTT. Translation: CASSATTDRATGIIHF.

This rearrangement joins TRBV3-1 (or the pseudogene TRBV3-2) to TRBJ1-4; tentative D call: TRBD1 (5 bases). The germline CDR1 and CDR2 sequences are LGHDT and YNNKEL (reference sequence). The germline V and J ends were trimmed by 0 bases and 10 bases, with 12 bases remaining between them. The CDR3 is 14 amino acids. CDR3 residues: CASSQDYQGAKLFF. CDR3 DNA sequence: TGTGCCAGCAGCCAAGATTACCAGGGTGCAAAACTGTTTTTT.

This chain connects TRBV4-3 to TRBJ1-2; D is uncertain. The V gene lost 0 bases and the J gene lost 4 bases, with 9 bases spanning the gap. Germline V gene sequence: CDR1 LGHNA, CDR2 YSLEER. The CDR3 has 14 residues. The CDR3 spells CASSQDLVGYGYTF. As DNA, the CDR3 is TGCGCCAGCAGCCAAGATCTCGTGGGCTATGGCTACACCTTC.

Only one count was recorded for this clone. CDR3 protein: CASKTYTSGDTQYF. Written as DNA, the CDR3 is TGTGCCAGCAAGACTTATACTAGCGGGGATACGCAGTATTTT. This sequence joins TRBV27 and TRBJ2-3; TRBD2 matches at 9 bases. The germline CDR1 and CDR2 sequences are MNHEY and SMNVEV (reference sequence). Germline trimming cut 7 bases from V and 6 bases from J; bases unmatched to any gene: 8. The CDR3 extends over 14 amino acids.

The chain couples TRBV15 to TRBJ2-7; TRBD2 aligns across 8 bases. Germline V lookup: CDR1 LNHNV, CDR2 YYDKDF (reference sequence). The length of the CDR3 is 14 residues. The V gene end was trimmed by 6 bases and the J gene end by 6 bases; junction bases not matched to a gene: 10. This CDR3 is CATRGSGSSGEQYF. The CDR3, as DNA: TGTGCCACCAGGGGGAGCGGGAGCTCTGGCGAGCAGTACTTC. Drawing the rest from reference TRBV15 and TRBJ2-7, the complete variable domain is DAMVIQNPRYQVTQFGKPVTLSCSQTLNHNVMYWYQQKSSQAPKLLFHYYDKDFNNEADTPDNFQSRRPNTSFCFLDIRSPGLGDTAMYLCATRGSGSSGEQYFGPGTRLTVT.

The chain is built from TRBV18 and TRBJ1-2; TRBD1 matches 7 bases. J gave up 8 bases and V 1 base, and 7 bases lay outside the gene matches. Germline V gene lookup returns CDR1 KGHSH and CDR2 LQKENI. The CDR3 contains 14 residues. CDR3 sequence reads: CASSPQGQVEGYTF. CDR3 coding DNA: TGTGCCAGCTCACCACAAGGACAGGTGGAAGGCTACACCTTC.

The chain links TRBV9 to TRBJ1-1; maybe TRBD1 (6 bases). The CDR3 consists of 14 residues. Per the germline V gene, CDR1 is SGDLS and CDR2 is YYNGEE. V lost 3 bases and J 1 base, leaving 10 bases between the germline ends. The CDR3 loop is CASSASGQNTEAFF. CDR3 coding DNA: TGTGCCAGCAGCGCGTCGGGACAGAACACTGAAGCTTTCTTT.

This clone has only a few counts. This chain uses TRBV6-5 with TRBJ1-1; D is possibly TRBD1 (6 bases). Trimming took 6 bases from V and 0 from J, leaving 14 bases between them. Germline CDR1 MNHEY, CDR2 SVGAGI. This CDR3 has 15 amino acids. CDR3 coding DNA: TGTGCCAGCAGGGGGGCCCAGTCCATGAACACTGAAGCTTTCTTT. Amino acid sequence: CASRGAQSMNTEAFF.

The chain uses TRBV18 and TRBJ2-1, with D perhaps TRBD1 or TRBD2 (6 bases each). This CDR3 has 15 amino acids. Deletions cut 3 bases from V and 6 bases from J, with 15 bases between. From germline, CDR1 is KGHSH and CDR2 LQKENI. This chain's CDR3 is CASSPPGAQTNEQFF. CDR3 in DNA: TGTGCCAGCTCACCCCCGGGGGCACAGACCAATGAGCAGTTCTTC.

This clone was detected a few times. The chain employs TRBV9 and TRBJ1-3, with 7 positions matching TRBD1. The ends lost 3 bases at V and 4 bases at J; junction bases unmatched: 7. The CDR3 totals 15 residues. Looked up from germline, CDR1 is SGDLS and CDR2 is YYNGEE. CDR3: CASSAQQGTGNTIYF. The CDR3 DNA follows: TGTGCCAGCAGCGCCCAACAGGGGACCGGAAACACCATATATTTT.

The chain employs TRBV9 and TRBJ2-1; TRBD1 or TRBD2 may be the D gene (5 bases each). Germline lookup yields CDR1 SGDLS and CDR2 YYNGEE. The germline V and J ends were trimmed by 5 bases and 9 bases, with 12 bases remaining between them. There are 12 residues in the CDR3. CDR3 sequence: CASSGGVGEQFF. The CDR3 region has the DNA TGTGCCAGCAGTGGGGGAGTGGGTGAGCAGTTCTTC.

This sequence joins TRBV7-2 and TRBJ1-2; D is possibly TRBD1 (6 bases). The CDR3 sequence is 15 residues long. Per the germline V gene, CDR1 is SGHTA and CDR2 is FQGNSA. Trimming pared 2 bases from V and 2 bases from J, leaving 12 bases between. The CDR3 loop reads CASSLFQGPNYGYTF. The CDR3 DNA sequence: TGTGCCAGCAGCTTATTCCAGGGGCCGAACTATGGCTACACCTTC.

The rearrangement links TRBV27 to TRBJ2-7; D might be TRBD1 (6 bases). Germline CDR1 reads MNHEY; CDR2 reads SMNVEV (reference sequence). The V end lost 2 bases, the J end lost 4 bases, and 18 bases lay between the germline ends. There are 16 residues in the CDR3. Written as DNA, the CDR3 is TGTGCCAGCAGTTTACGCCAGGGGTACGTCTCATACGAGCAGTACTTC. Translated: CASSLRQGYVSYEQYF.

This chain links TRBV5-4 with TRBJ2-7; perhaps TRBD1 as D (6 bases). The V and J ends lost 2 bases and 2 bases respectively, with 8 bases between them. The CDR3 is 13 amino acids. Germline values: CDR1 SGHNT, CDR2 YYREEE (reference sequence). CDR3 amino acids: CASSFGQTYEQYF. For the CDR3, the DNA is TGTGCCAGCAGCTTCGGACAGACCTACGAGCAGTACTTC.

The chain recombines TRBV4-3 with TRBJ2-7, with TRBD2 matching over 9 bases. V lost 3 bases to trimming and J lost 0 bases; unmatched junction nucleotides: 3. The V gene's germline CDR1 is LGHNA and CDR2 YSLEER. This CDR3 comprises 15 residues. As DNA, the CDR3 is TGCGCCAGCAGCCATAGCGGGGGCACCTCCTACGAGCAGTACTTC. It specifies CASSHSGGTSYEQYF.

The V gene is TRBV3-1 (or the pseudogene TRBV3-2), the J gene TRBJ2-1, with D perhaps being TRBD1 or TRBD2 (5 bases each). With 7 bases removed from V and 8 bases from J, the gap between germline ends came to 15 bases. This CDR3 is built from 13 residues. Germline V gene sequence: CDR1 LGHDT, CDR2 YNNKEL (reference sequence). CDR3 loop: CASTSGRRDEQFF. CDR3 DNA: TGTGCCAGCACTTCGGGACGGCGGGATGAGCAGTTCTTC.

CDR3 in DNA: TGTGCCAGCAGCTTGGGGCCGGGTTCCCACAATGAGCAGTTCTTC. It translates to CASSLGPGSHNEQFF. The rearrangement uses TRBV5-5 and TRBJ2-1; D is uncertain. The V end was cut by 0 bases, the J end by 5 bases, with 12 bases between. The V gene's germline CDR1 is SGHKS and CDR2 YYEKEE (reference sequence). The CDR3 has 15 residues.

This clone was detected only a few times. The rearrangement links TRBV7-3 to TRBJ2-2; 8 nucleotides align to TRBD2. The CDR3 is 16 residues long. V shed 4 bases, J shed 7 bases, and the junction held 11 bases outside the gene matches. Per the germline V gene, CDR1 is SGHTA and CDR2 is FQGTGA. DNA for the CDR3: TGTGCCAGCAGCTCCGGGGCCGGACTAGCCGTCGGGGAGCTGTTTTTT. Residues: CASSSGAGLAVGELFF.

The V call is TRBV6-6, the J call TRBJ1-2; 7 bases are shared with TRBD1. Trimming cost V 6 bases and J 6 bases; bases outside gene matches: 7. The CDR3 is made up of 13 amino acids. From germline, CDR1 is MNHNY and CDR2 SVGAGI (reference sequence). The CDR3 DNA follows: TGTGCCAGCAGGCAATCAGGGGGGGATGGCTACACCTTC. It translates to CASRQSGGDGYTF.

The chain recombines TRBV5-6 with TRBJ1-5; D not certain. CDR3 length: 16 residues. V lost 0 bases, J lost 2 bases, and 12 bases lay in between. CDR1 SGHDT and CDR2 YYEEEE come from the germline V gene. CDR3 sequence: CASSLGPDRGNQPQHF. DNA of the CDR3: TGTGCCAGCAGCTTGGGGCCCGATAGGGGCAATCAGCCCCAGCATTTT.

The chain carries TRBV7-2 and TRBJ1-1; TRBD1 is a possible D gene (5 bases). V lost 0 bases to trimming and J lost 1 base, with 9 bases between them. There are 15 residues in the CDR3. The V gene's germline CDR1 is SGHTA and CDR2 FQGNSA. The CDR3 here is CASSLAAGTNTEAFF. CDR3 nucleotides: TGTGCCAGCAGCTTAGCGGCAGGGACGAACACTGAAGCTTTCTTT.

The chain is built from TRBV18 and TRBJ1-3, with D perhaps TRBD1 (5 bases). The V and J ends lost 6 bases and 0 bases respectively, with 15 bases between them. CDR1 is KGHSH, CDR2 LQKENI, per germline. This CDR3 has 16 amino acids. The CDR3 sequence: CASSLSDTFSGNTIYF. DNA for the CDR3: TGTGCCAGCTCTCTCTCGGACACTTTCTCTGGAAACACCATATATTTT. Supplemented by reference TRBV18 and TRBJ1-3, the full variable domain reads NAGVMQNPRHLVRRRGQEARLRCSPMKGHSHVYWYRQLPEEGLKFMVYLQKENIIDESGMPKERFSAEFPKEGPSILRIQQVVRGDSAAYFCASSLSDTFSGNTIYFGEGSWLTVV.

In its sample, this clone was seen once. The chain is built from TRBV12-3 or TRBV12-4 and TRBJ1-2; D uncertain. V lost 5 bases and J 3 bases, leaving 7 bases between the germline ends. This CDR3 is built from 12 residues. DNA for the CDR3: TGTGCCAGCAGTCCTGCCTACTATGGCTACACCTTC. Amino acids: CASSPAYYGYTF.

The chain employs TRBV6-2 or TRBV6-3 and TRBJ1-1; 7 positions agree with TRBD1. The trim removed 2 bases at V and 8 bases at J, leaving 5 bases unmatched. CDR3 length: 13 amino acids. CDR1 is MNHEY, CDR2 SVGEGT, per germline. Written as DNA, the CDR3 is TGTGCCAGCAGTTACCGACAGGGAGGCGAAGCTTTCTTT. As protein: CASSYRQGGEAFF.